These 29 T cell receptor beta chains were sequenced from one sample in a study of monozygotic twins with inflammatory bowel disease. For each CDR3 protein, TCRdb gives one entry from its re-call of the 5' RACE reads, without DNA. This sample contains some 210,000 distinct CDR3 sequences. Sequencing was done on a sample of blood. These receptors were obtained from a human donor with ulcerative colitis or Crohn's disease, or a healthy co-twin of an affected twin (not recorded which).

The rearrangement links TRBV6-1 to TRBJ1-6; TCRdb outputs TRBD1, but without DNA this stays unchecked. Germline CDR1 MNHNS, CDR2 SASEGT. The CDR3 sequence is 16 residues long. CDR3: CASKDRQGGDNSPLHF.

The chain couples TRBV9 to TRBJ2-5; TCRdb gives TRBD2 as the D gene, but with no DNA this cannot be confirmed. CDR1 is SGDLS and CDR2 is YYNGEE in the germline V gene. The CDR3 totals 15 residues. Here the CDR3 reads CASSVAGTSGETQYF.

This chain joins TRBV4-2 and TRBJ1-1. The length of the CDR3 is 16 residues. Looked up from germline, CDR1 is LGHNA and CDR2 is YNFKEQ. The CDR3 protein is CASSQGQHLLNTEAFF.

The chain uses TRBV7-9 and TRBJ2-1; the D gene TCRdb calls, TRBD1, cannot be checked with no DNA. This CDR3 region has 17 residues. Germline CDR1 SEHNR, CDR2 FQNEAQ (reference sequence). The CDR3 spells CASSLAVGQGARNEQFF.

This CDR3 reads CASSQEPWDSPLHF. J is TRBJ1-6 and V is TRBV5-1. This CDR3 has 14 amino acids. Germline V CDR1 and CDR2: SGHRS, YFSETQ. Supplemented by reference TRBV5-1 and TRBJ1-6, the full variable domain reads KAGVTQTPRYLIKTRGQQVTLSCSPISGHRSVSWYQQTPGQGLQFLFEYFSETQRNKGNFPGRFSGRQFSNSRSEMNVSTLELGDSALYLCASSQEPWDSPLHFGNGTRLTVT.

This chain uses TRBV29-1 with TRBJ2-7; no DNA is available, so the TRBD1 call from TCRdb remains unchecked. The CDR3 consists of 12 residues. Germline V gene sequence: CDR1 SQVTM, CDR2 ANQGSEA. The CDR3 protein is CSVKQGTYEQYF.

This rearrangement joins TRBV6-5 to TRBJ1-1. This CDR3 region has 12 residues. CDR1 is MNHEY and CDR2 is SVGAGI in the germline V gene. CDR3 residues: CASSYSRGEAFF.

This chain joins TRBV18 and TRBJ1-1. The germline gives CDR1 KGHSH, CDR2 LQKENI. The CDR3 spans 11 residues. The CDR3: CASSTRTEAFF.

The chain couples TRBV20-1 to TRBJ1-4; TCRdb reports TRBD1, a call that lacks DNA to check it against. The CDR3 length is 12 residues. Per the germline V gene, CDR1 is DFQATT and CDR2 is SNEGSKA (reference sequence). CDR3 loop: CSALMGHHKLFF.

The rearrangement links TRBV11-2 to TRBJ1-1; checking the TCRdb D call of TRBD1 is not possible without DNA. This CDR3 contains 15 residues. CDR1 is SGHAT, CDR2 FQNNGV, per germline. The chain's CDR3 is CASSGTRQGWAEAFF.

The V call is TRBV5-6, the J call TRBJ1-6; the D gene TCRdb calls, TRBD1, cannot be checked with no DNA. CDR1 and CDR2 from the germline V gene are SGHDT and YYEEEE. The CDR3 covers 14 residues. The CDR3 spells CASSQQGRNSPLHF. Full variable domain (outside the CDR3, taken from reference TRBV5-6 and TRBJ1-6): DAGVTQSPTHLIKTRGQQVTLRCSPKSGHDTVSWYQQALGQGPQFIFQYYEEEERQRGNFPDRFSGHQFPNYSSELNVNALLLGDSALYLCASSQQGRNSPLHFGNGTRLTVT.

This rearrangement joins TRBV18 to TRBJ2-1. There are 16 residues in the CDR3. In germline, CDR1 is KGHSH, CDR2 LQKENI. CDR3 sequence reads: CASSPGGTSLFNEQFF.

J is TRBJ2-3 and V is TRBV10-2. The CDR3 consists of 12 residues. Germline V gives CDR1 WSHSY, CDR2 SAAADI. The CDR3 region is CASSESGDTQYF.

The chain employs TRBV27 and TRBJ1-1; TCRdb's assignment of TRBD1 cannot be checked, as there is no DNA. The CDR3 loop spans 17 amino acids. Germline-derived CDR1 and CDR2 are MNHEY and SMNVEV (reference sequence). The chain's CDR3 is CASSQPGTGGVNTEAFF.

The V call is TRBV5-1, the J call TRBJ2-1. Germline V gene data show CDR1 as SGHRS and CDR2 as YFSETQ. The CDR3 sequence is 13 residues long. Here the CDR3 reads CASSLAGPNEQFF.

V and J are TRBV5-5 and TRBJ1-5. Germline V CDR1 and CDR2: SGHKS, YYEKEE (reference sequence). The CDR3 covers 17 residues. The chain's CDR3 is CASSLGSYKFSNQPQHF. The full variable domain, with the rest looked up from reference TRBV5-5 and TRBJ1-5, is DAGVTQSPTHLIKTRGQQVTLRCSPISGHKSVSWYQQVLGQGPQFIFQYYEKEERGRGNFPDRFSARQFPNYSSELNVNALLLGDSALYLCASSLGSYKFSNQPQHFGDGTRLSIL.

V is TRBV7-9 and J is TRBJ1-5. CDR1 and CDR2 (germline): SEHNR, FQNEAQ (reference sequence). The CDR3 is made up of 14 amino acids. The CDR3 here is CASSLVGKDQPQHF. The whole variable domain, remainder taken from reference TRBV7-9 and TRBJ1-5, is DTGVSQNPRHKITKRGQNVTFRCDPISEHNRLYWYRQTLGQGPEFLTYFQNEAQLEKSRLLSDRFSAERPKGSFSTLEIQRTEQGDSAMYLCASSLVGKDQPQHFGDGTRLSIL.

The chain has TRBV5-5 and TRBJ1-1; TCRdb returns TRBD1, unconfirmable since there is no DNA. Germline V gene sequence: CDR1 SGHKS, CDR2 YYEKEE (reference sequence). The CDR3 is 17 residues long. The CDR3 region is CASSFLRQGGLNTEAFF.

The chain uses TRBV7-8 and TRBJ2-7. Germline V lookup: CDR1 SGHVS, CDR2 FQNEAQ. This CDR3 region has 15 residues. This chain's CDR3 is CASKSFKDISYEQYF. The whole variable domain, filled in from reference TRBV7-8 and TRBJ2-7, reads GAGVSQSPRYKVAKRGQDVALRCDPISGHVSLFWYQQALGQGPEFLTYFQNEAQLDKSGLPSDRFFAERPEGSVSTLKIQRTQQEDSAVYLCASKSFKDISYEQYFGPGTRLTVT.

The chain recombines TRBV5-1 with TRBJ2-1; without DNA, the TCRdb call of TRBD1 cannot be checked. CDR1 and CDR2 from the germline V gene are SGHRS and YFSETQ. This CDR3 comprises 14 residues. This chain's CDR3 is CASSFRGLRNEQFF.

The V call is TRBV12-3 or TRBV12-4, the J call TRBJ2-7. This CDR3 has 15 residues. CDR3: CASSNRRGGLYEQYF.

The chain carries TRBV20-1 and TRBJ1-1; absent DNA, TCRdb's TRBD1 call cannot be checked. CDR1 is DFQATT and CDR2 is SNEGSKA in the germline V gene (reference sequence). This CDR3 has 14 amino acids. CDR3 region: CSANSGTVGTEAFF.

This chain connects TRBV19 to TRBJ2-3; absent DNA, TCRdb's TRBD1 call cannot be checked. This CDR3 contains 15 residues. Per the germline V gene, CDR1 is LNHDA and CDR2 is SQIVND (reference sequence). The CDR3 sequence: CASSIAERAGDTQYF.

V and J are TRBV10-3 and TRBJ2-3. The germline V gene has CDR1 ENHRY and CDR2 SYGVKD. This CDR3 is 13 amino acids long. The CDR3 is CAISEGNTDTQYF.

The chain joins TRBV10-3 to TRBJ2-7; TCRdb returns TRBD1, unconfirmable since there is no DNA. Per the germline V gene, CDR1 is ENHRY and CDR2 is SYGVKD. The CDR3 length is 13 residues. The CDR3 spells CAISRTPIYEQYF.

This sequence joins TRBV20-1 and TRBJ2-2; there is no DNA to check the TCRdb D call of TRBD2. Germline V gene lookup returns CDR1 DFQATT and CDR2 SNEGSKA (reference sequence). This CDR3 contains 15 residues. The CDR3 sequence: CSARALLPNTGELFF.

The chain recombines TRBV5-5 with TRBJ2-3. CDR3 length: 14 amino acids. Germline-derived CDR1 and CDR2 are SGHKS and YYEKEE (reference sequence). The CDR3 loop reads CASSLGDRTDTQYF. The variable domain in full, completed from reference TRBV5-5 and TRBJ2-3, reads DAGVTQSPTHLIKTRGQQVTLRCSPISGHKSVSWYQQVLGQGPQFIFQYYEKEERGRGNFPDRFSARQFPNYSSELNVNALLLGDSALYLCASSLGDRTDTQYFGPGTRLTVL.

The J gene is TRBJ1-4, the V gene TRBV12-3 or TRBV12-4. The CDR3 is 15 residues long. The CDR3 loop is CASSSTIGTNEKLFF.

The gene calls are TRBV3-1 and TRBJ1-1. Germline assignment: CDR1 LGHDT and CDR2 YNNKEL (reference sequence). This CDR3 contains 12 residues. The CDR3 loop reads CASSQRNTEAFF.